The clone carrying this TCR beta chain was observed a few times. The antigen is unknown. Researchers ran the PCR with 60 Vbeta and 13 Jbeta primers. Original processing notes: In a later analysis, the count reached 80 million or so unique TCR beta chains, with about 9.9 million shared. Here immunoSEQ multiplex PCR was the method, and the copy in TCRdb shows in-frame clones only, minus some. V, J and clone size are those of that table, while D and trimming were read from the DNA. The sample shows around 170,000 clones, 80% of them seen only once. This entry is derived from a study of cytomegalovirus exposure and HLA in healthy donors. Study observations and caveats: It was confirmed in vitro that a few of the CMV-associated chains were specific for CMV antigens. Sequencing likely produced, as an artifact, a cluster of highly shared sequence variants.

Trimming at V came to 5 bases and at J to 4 bases, leaving 2 bases not matched to a gene. This CDR3 has 14 residues. Germline V CDR1 and CDR2: LNHDA, SQIVND (reference sequence). Sequenced sample: PBMCs. The sequence came from a girl aged 5-17 years in good health and CMV-seropositive. V is TRBV19 and J is TRBJ2-1; 10 bases fit TRBD2. The CDR3 nucleotides are TGTGCCAGTAGTCCAGCGGGGGGGTACAATGAGCAGTTCTTC. Protein: CASSPAGGYNEQFF. Drawing the rest from reference TRBV19 and TRBJ2-1, the complete variable domain is DGGITQSPKYLFRKEGQNVTLSCEQNLNHDAMYWYRQDPGQGLRLIYYSQIVNDFQKGDIAEGYSVSREKKESFPLTVTSAQKNPTAFYLCASSPAGGYNEQFFGPGTRLTVL.